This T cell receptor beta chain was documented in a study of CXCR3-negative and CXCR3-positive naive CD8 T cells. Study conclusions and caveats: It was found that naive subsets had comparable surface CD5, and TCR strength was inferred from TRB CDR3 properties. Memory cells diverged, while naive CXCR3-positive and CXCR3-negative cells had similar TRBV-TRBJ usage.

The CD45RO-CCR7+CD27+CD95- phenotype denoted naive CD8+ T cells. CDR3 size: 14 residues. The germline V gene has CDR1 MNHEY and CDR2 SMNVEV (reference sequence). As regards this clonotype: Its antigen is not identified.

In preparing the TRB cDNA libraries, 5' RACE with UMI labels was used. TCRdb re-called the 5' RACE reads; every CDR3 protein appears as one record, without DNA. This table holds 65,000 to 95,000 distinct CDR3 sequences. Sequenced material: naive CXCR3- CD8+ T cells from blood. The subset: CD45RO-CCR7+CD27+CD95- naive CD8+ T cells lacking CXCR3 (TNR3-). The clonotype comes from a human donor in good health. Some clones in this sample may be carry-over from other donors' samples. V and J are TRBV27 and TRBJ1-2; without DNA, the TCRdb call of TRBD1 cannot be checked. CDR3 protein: CASSLRGGNYGYTF.